This T cell receptor (beta chain) originates from a study of cytomegalovirus exposure and HLA in healthy donors. Study-wide points: Cytomegalovirus status was reportedly diagnosed by the classifier with high specificity and sensitivity. Among the CMV-associated chains, three were confirmed in vitro as specific for CMV antigens. Several V segments, TRBV6-2 and TRBV6-3 among them, could not be told apart and were dropped.

As concerns this clone: Its target is not known.

The PCR ran on 60 Vbeta and 13 Jbeta primers. The table came from immunoSEQ multiplex PCR; TCRdb's copy has only in-frame clones and leaves some out. The sample has some 130,000 clones; approximately 82% are singletons. Trimming took 1 base from V and 0 from J; bases not matched to a gene: 0. The CDR3 is 17 amino acids. Germline V gene sequence: CDR1 SEHNR, CDR2 FQNEAQ (reference sequence). Sequencing used PBMCs. This receptor was taken from a man aged 50 to 59 in good health and CMV-seronegative. The gene calls are TRBV7-9 and TRBJ2-6; 10 bases fit TRBD1. In DNA, the CDR3 is TGTGCCAGCAGCTTAGGGACAGGGGGCTCTGGGGCCAACGTCCTGACTTTC. Translating gives CASSLGTGGSGANVLTF.